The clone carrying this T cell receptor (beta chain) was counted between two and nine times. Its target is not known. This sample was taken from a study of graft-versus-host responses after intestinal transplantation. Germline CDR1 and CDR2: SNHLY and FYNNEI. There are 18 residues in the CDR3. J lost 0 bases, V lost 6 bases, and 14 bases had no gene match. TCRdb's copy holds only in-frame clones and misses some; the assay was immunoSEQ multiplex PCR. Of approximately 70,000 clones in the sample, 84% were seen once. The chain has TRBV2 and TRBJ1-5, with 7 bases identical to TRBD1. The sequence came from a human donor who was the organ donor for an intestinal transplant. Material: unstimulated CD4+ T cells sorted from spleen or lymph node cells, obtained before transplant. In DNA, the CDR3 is TGTGCCAGCAGCCCCCTGGGACAGACAGGGTATAGCAATCAGCCCCAGCATTTT. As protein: CASSPLGQTGYSNQPQHF.